This entry lists 30 T cell receptor beta chains sequenced from one sample in a study of early T cells in non-severe SARS-CoV-2 infection. TCRdb recomputed calls from the 5' RACE reads with MiXCR, one row per CDR3 protein. The sample has tens of thousands of distinct CDR3 sequences, around 6.6% seen once. What was sequenced was whole blood. These receptor sequences come from an adult who was a healthcare worker with PCR-confirmed SARS-CoV-2 infection or an uninfected control (not recorded which).

This clonotype was picked up many times. The CDR3 DNA sequence: TGTGCCAGCAGCTTAGAACGCACCGGGGAGCTGTTTTTT. As protein: CASSLERTGELFF. The V call is TRBV7-9, the J call TRBJ2-2; no reliable D call. Per germline, CDR1 SEHNR and CDR2 FQNEAQ (reference sequence). The length of the CDR3 is 13 residues. V was cut by 1 base and J by 4 bases, with 4 bases left in between.

This clonotype was observed once. A read error is possible here, since a much larger clone lies one base away. Given the absence of the conserved phenylalanine or tryptophan at the CDR3 end, a read error is likely. This sequence joins TRBV20-1 and TRBJ2-3, with D perhaps matching TRBD2 (6 bases). With 6 bases removed from V and 0 bases from J, the gap between germline ends came to 16 bases. The CDR3 sequence is 15 residues long. Germline CDR1 and CDR2: DFQATT and SNEGSKA (reference sequence). CDR3 region: CSADSSGGSTDTQYL. DNA for the CDR3: TGCAGTGCAGACTCGAGTGGGGGGAGCACAGATACGCAGTATCTT.

Note on this clonotype: No conserved phenylalanine or tryptophan is present at the end of the CDR3, so a read error is the likely explanation. CDR3 nucleotide sequence: TGTGCCAGCTCAGGACAGGATATAAACGAGCAGTACATC. Amino acid sequence: CASSGQDINEQYI. The chain is built from TRBV18 and TRBJ2-7, with 7 nucleotides matching TRBD1. Trimming took 5 bases from V and 5 from J; bases not matched to a gene: 6. The CDR3 totals 13 residues. In germline, CDR1 is KGHSH, CDR2 LQKENI.

This clonotype occurred many times. The V gene is TRBV4-1, the J gene TRBJ2-1; TRBD2 is a possible D gene (6 bases). Germline V gene data show CDR1 as MGHRA and CDR2 as YSYEKL. Deletions cut 0 bases from V and 2 bases from J, with 17 bases between. The CDR3 is 18 amino acids. CDR3 loop: CASSQDLRAGRTYNEQFF. CDR3 sequence (DNA): TGCGCCAGCAGCCAAGATCTCAGGGCGGGACGGACCTACAATGAGCAGTTCTTC.

This clonotype occurred many times. DNA of the CDR3: TGCAGTGCTGCCTCAGGGGGCCCCAGCTCCTACGAGCAGTACTTC. Its protein product is CSAASGGPSSYEQYF. This chain connects TRBV20-1 to TRBJ2-7, with TRBD1 identical over 8 bases. Germline CDR1 is DFQATT and CDR2 is SNEGSKA (reference sequence). This CDR3 is 15 amino acids long. With V trimmed by 5 bases and J by 0 bases, 9 bases remained unmatched.

Ten or more counts support this clonotype. V gene TRBV5-1 combines with J gene TRBJ1-5; possible D gene TRBD1, 5 bases. Germline V gene lookup returns CDR1 SGHRS and CDR2 YFSETQ. The CDR3 covers 14 residues. The V end was cut by 4 bases, the J end by 1 base, with 9 bases between. CDR3 sequence reads: CASSPSGSNQPQHF. The DNA for the CDR3 is TGCGCCAGCAGCCCCTCAGGGAGCAATCAGCCCCAGCATTTT.

This clonotype was seen at least ten times. The CDR3 DNA follows: TGTGCCAGCTCATCACGGACGGCTAACACCGGGGAGCTGTTTTTT. Protein: CASSSRTANTGELFF. This rearrangement joins TRBV18 to TRBJ2-2, with unresolved D. Between the trimmed V and J ends, which lost 5 bases and 2 bases, there was a span of 12 bases. The germline V gene encodes CDR1 KGHSH and CDR2 LQKENI. The CDR3 is 15 amino acids.

This clonotype has ten or more counts. The chain carries TRBV12-3 or TRBV12-4 and TRBJ2-2; a possible D gene is TRBD1 (5 bases). V lost 1 base and J 7 bases, leaving 10 bases between the germline ends. The CDR3 is 14 amino acids. CDR3 sequence (DNA): TGTGCCAGCAGTTTAGGTGGGGCCGGCGGGGAGCTGTTTTTT. It specifies CASSLGGAGGELFF.

This clonotype appeared many times. J is TRBJ2-7 and V is TRBV20-1, with 12 bases fitting TRBD1. This CDR3 region has 14 residues. Trimming removed 6 bases from V and 6 bases from J; junction bases left unmatched: 9. The V gene's germline CDR1 is DFQATT and CDR2 SNEGSKA (reference sequence). CDR3 in DNA: TGCAGTGCCCCCACCGGGACAGGGGGCGGCGAGCAGTACTTC. It translates to CSAPTGTGGGEQYF.

This clonotype has a count of ten or more. The chain joins TRBV12-3 or TRBV12-4 to TRBJ1-4, with D perhaps matching TRBD1 (6 bases). CDR3 size: 17 residues. V lost 3 bases and J lost 2, with 16 bases in between. The CDR3 bases are TGTGCCAGCAGTTTTACAGGGAGCCCCAGCACTAATGAAAAACTGTTTTTT. Its protein is CASSFTGSPSTNEKLFF.

This clonotype has just a few counts. This chain joins TRBV11-2 and TRBJ2-3; D is perhaps TRBD1 or TRBD2 (5 bases each). With 3 bases removed from V and 8 bases from J, the gap between germline ends came to 15 bases. This CDR3 comprises 14 residues. Germline V gene lookup returns CDR1 SGHAT and CDR2 FQNNGV. The CDR3 sequence is CASSFEGTFGTQYF. The CDR3 coding sequence is TGTGCCAGCAGCTTTGAGGGGACGTTCGGTACGCAGTATTTT.

This clonotype was seen ten or more times. The junction departs from germline at one end; a sequencing error may be responsible. The genes are TRBV7-7 and TRBJ2-3; 13 positions match TRBD2. Germline loops: CDR1 SSHAT, CDR2 FNYEAQ (reference sequence). The CDR3 totals 15 residues. As DNA, the CDR3 is TGTGCTAGCAGCTTACTAGCGGGGGGGTCAGATACGCAGTATTTT. Translation: CASSLLAGGSDTQYF. The variable domain in full, completed from reference TRBV7-7 and TRBJ2-3, reads GAGVSQSPRYKVTKRGQDVTLRCDPISSHATLYWYQQALGQGPEFLTYFNYEAQPDKSGLPSDRFSAERPEGSISTLTIQRTEQRDSAMYRCASSLLAGGSDTQYFGPGTRLTVL.

In this sample, this clonotype turned up a few times. The chain uses TRBV9 and TRBJ2-7; 8 bases agree with TRBD1. CDR3 length: 15 amino acids. CDR1 is SGDLS, CDR2 YYNGEE, per germline. J gave up 1 base and V 3 bases, and 6 bases lay outside the gene matches. The CDR3 spells CASSASWTGSYEQYF. CDR3 nucleotides: TGTGCCAGCAGCGCCTCTTGGACAGGGTCCTACGAGCAGTACTTC.

This clonotype was recorded at least ten times. The chain is built from TRBV20-1 and TRBJ2-7; the D call may be TRBD1 or TRBD2 (5 bases each). Per germline, CDR1 DFQATT and CDR2 SNEGSKA (reference sequence). The CDR3 spans 11 residues. V shed 4 bases and J shed 9 bases, with 13 bases lying between them. CDR3 in DNA: TGCAGTGCTATCGGGGCTTCGCGGCAGTACTTC. Amino acid sequence: CSAIGASRQYF.

This clonotype was seen repeatedly, ten times or more. The chain is built from TRBV4-1 and TRBJ1-4, with 11 bases aligning to TRBD1. Germline loops: CDR1 MGHRA, CDR2 YSYEKL. This CDR3 region has 16 residues. V shed 0 bases, J shed 10 bases, and the junction held 7 bases outside the gene matches. In DNA form, the CDR3 reads TGCGCCAGCAGCCAAGAAAGTGGGACAGGGGGAGGAAAACTGTTTTTT. Encoded protein: CASSQESGTGGGKLFF.

The chain employs TRBV30 and TRBJ2-3; 7 nucleotides match TRBD1. The CDR3 has 14 amino acids. Trimming cost V 1 base and J 1 base; bases outside gene matches: 2. Germline V CDR1 and CDR2: GTSNPN, SVGIG (reference sequence). The CDR3 DNA is TGTGCCTGGAGTGAGCAGGGGGGCACAGATACGCAGTATTTT. Its protein is CAWSEQGGTDTQYF.

This clonotype was seen at least ten times. The chain couples TRBV7-2 to TRBJ2-1, with unresolved D. CDR1 is SGHTA, CDR2 FQGNSA, per germline. CDR3 length equals 14 residues. V lost 3 bases and J lost 7, with 13 bases in between. CDR3: CASSFETLANEQFF. CDR3 sequence (DNA): TGTGCCAGCAGCTTCGAGACCCTCGCGAATGAGCAGTTCTTC.

This clonotype has at least ten counts. The chain employs TRBV19 and TRBJ2-1, with D perhaps matching TRBD1 (5 bases). Looked up from germline, CDR1 is LNHDA and CDR2 is SQIVND (reference sequence). CDR3 length equals 15 residues. Trimming took off 6 bases at V and 5 bases at J, with 17 bases between the two ends. For the CDR3, the DNA is TGTGCCAGTAGGGCCGTGACAGAAGGAAACAATGAGCAGTTCTTC. Its protein product is CASRAVTEGNNEQFF.

This clonotype occurred many times. The rearrangement links TRBV12-3 or TRBV12-4 to TRBJ1-1; D unclear. Trimming left V 5 bases short and J 5 bases short, with 12 bases between. The CDR3 has 13 residues. CDR3: CASSPFRGTEAFF. The CDR3 DNA reads as TGTGCCAGCAGTCCCTTCCGGGGAACTGAAGCTTTCTTT.

This clonotype occurred many times. J is TRBJ2-1 and V is TRBV11-2; D is ambiguous. V was cut by 0 bases and J by 8 bases, with 5 bases left in between. The CDR3 contains 12 residues. CDR1 is SGHAT, CDR2 FQNNGV, per germline. The CDR3 region is CASSLELDEQFF. CDR3 nucleotide sequence: TGTGCCAGCAGCTTAGAGTTGGATGAGCAGTTCTTC. Full variable domain (rest looked up from reference TRBV11-2 and TRBJ2-1): EAGVAQSPRYKIIEKRQSVAFWCNPISGHATLYWYQQILGQGPKLLIQFQNNGVVDDSQLPKDRFSAERLKGVDSTLKIQPAKLEDSAVYLCASSLELDEQFFGPGTRLTVL.

J is TRBJ1-2 and V is TRBV29-1; D is unresolved. V was cut by 7 bases and J by 2 bases, with 20 bases left in between. The CDR3 runs 15 residues. Germline assignment: CDR1 SQVTM and CDR2 ANQGSEA. The CDR3 coding sequence is TGCAGCGCCGGCTCCGGCGGAGAAGGAAACTATGGCTACACCTTC. This sequence encodes CSAGSGGEGNYGYTF. The variable domain in full, with the rest retrieved from reference TRBV29-1 and TRBJ1-2, is SAVISQKPSRDICQRGTSLTIQCQVDSQVTMMFWYRQQPGQSLTLIATANQGSEATYESGFVIDKFPISRPNLTFSTLTVSNMSPEDSSIYLCSAGSGGEGNYGYTFGSGTRLTVV.

This clonotype has at least ten counts. The rearrangement links TRBV28 to TRBJ1-2; 10 nucleotides agree with TRBD1. CDR1 and CDR2 (germline): MDHEN, SYDVKM. Trimming at V came to 6 bases and at J to 4 bases, leaving 8 bases not matched to a gene. The CDR3 length is 15 residues. For the CDR3, the DNA is TGTGCCAGCAGCTACGACAGGGGGCGCATCTATGGCTACACCTTC. Its protein is CASSYDRGRIYGYTF.

In its sample, this clonotype was seen a few times. This could be a read error, since a much larger clone is one nucleotide away. J is TRBJ2-7 and V is TRBV27, with 7 bases lining up with TRBD1. The CDR3 runs 13 residues. The germline V gene has CDR1 MNHEY and CDR2 SMNVEV (reference sequence). Unmatched junction bases numbered 11, after V lost 6 bases and J lost 9 bases. CDR3 nucleotide sequence: TGTGCCAGCAGCGAGACAGGGTTCCACGGGCAGTACTTC. Its translation: CASSETGFHGQYF.

With respect to this clonotype: This may stem from a read error, because a much larger clone lies one nucleotide away. The rearrangement joins TRBV7-2 to TRBJ1-2; possibly TRBD1 for D (5 bases). From germline, CDR1 is SGHTA and CDR2 FQGNSA. The CDR3 is 13 amino acids. Trimming removed 5 bases at V and 4 bases at J, with 11 bases between. CDR3 bases: TGTGCCAGCAGCCCCGACAGCCTCTATGGCTACACCTTC. This gives the protein CASSPDSLYGYTF.

This clonotype was detected many times. The chain has TRBV25-1 and TRBJ1-2; TRBD1 is a possible D gene (5 bases). V lost 1 base and J lost 4, with 13 bases in between. The CDR3 has 15 residues. The germline V gene encodes CDR1 MGHDK and CDR2 SYGVNS. CDR3 nucleotides: TGTGCCAGCAGTGAATCCCGGGGGAGGCCCTATGGCTACACCTTC. This gives the protein CASSESRGRPYGYTF.

This clonotype occurred many times. The chain is built from TRBV3-1 and TRBJ2-2, with D tentatively TRBD2 (5 bases). This CDR3 comprises 16 residues. Germline loops: CDR1 LGHDT, CDR2 YNNKEL (reference sequence). With 4 bases removed from V and 2 bases from J, the gap between germline ends came to 14 bases. This CDR3 is CASSPILLGNTGELFF. The CDR3 coding sequence is TGTGCCAGCAGCCCCATCCTACTAGGCAACACCGGGGAGCTGTTTTTT.

This clonotype showed up many times. This chain connects TRBV7-6 to TRBJ2-1; D possibly corresponds to TRBD1 (6 bases). CDR3 length equals 12 residues. Germline loops: CDR1 SGHVS, CDR2 FNYEAQ. The V and J ends lost 2 bases and 8 bases respectively, with 7 bases between them. CDR3 DNA sequence: TGTGCCAGCAGCTTAAACAGGGATGAGCAGTTCTTC. It codes for CASSLNRDEQFF. The whole variable domain, remainder taken from reference TRBV7-6 and TRBJ2-1, is GAGVSQSPRYKVTKRGQDVALRCDPISGHVSLYWYRQALGQGPEFLTYFNYEAQQDKSGLPNDRFSAERPEGSISTLTIQRTEQRDSAMYRCASSLNRDEQFFGPGTRLTVL.

The sample holds many counts of this clonotype. This chain connects TRBV11-2 to TRBJ2-7; 8 positions match TRBD2. Germline V CDR1 and CDR2: SGHAT, FQNNGV. Trimming cost V 1 base and J 4 bases; bases outside gene matches: 6. This CDR3 has 15 residues. The CDR3, as DNA: TGTGCCAGCAGCTTAGGACCGGGGGGGCAGTACGAGCAGTACTTC. This sequence encodes CASSLGPGGQYEQYF.

The sample holds many counts of this clonotype. The V gene is TRBV19, the J gene TRBJ1-2; no reliable D call. Germline V lookup: CDR1 LNHDA, CDR2 SQIVND (reference sequence). The CDR3 extends over 15 amino acids. Trimming removed 5 bases from V and 8 bases from J, with 21 bases in between. CDR3 nucleotide sequence: TGTGCCAGTAGTTTACGACAAGGAGCCGAGTTAGGCTACACCTTC. Translation gives CASSLRQGAELGYTF.

This clonotype was found a few times. CDR3 loop: CASFLAGETGELFF. In DNA form, the CDR3 reads TGTGCCAGCTTCCTAGCGGGAGAAACCGGGGAGCTGTTTTTT. The chain carries TRBV2 and TRBJ2-2, with 10 nucleotides matching TRBD2. V lost 8 bases, J lost 5 bases, and 5 bases stayed unmatched. CDR1 SNHLY and CDR2 FYNNEI come from the germline V gene. There are 14 residues in the CDR3.